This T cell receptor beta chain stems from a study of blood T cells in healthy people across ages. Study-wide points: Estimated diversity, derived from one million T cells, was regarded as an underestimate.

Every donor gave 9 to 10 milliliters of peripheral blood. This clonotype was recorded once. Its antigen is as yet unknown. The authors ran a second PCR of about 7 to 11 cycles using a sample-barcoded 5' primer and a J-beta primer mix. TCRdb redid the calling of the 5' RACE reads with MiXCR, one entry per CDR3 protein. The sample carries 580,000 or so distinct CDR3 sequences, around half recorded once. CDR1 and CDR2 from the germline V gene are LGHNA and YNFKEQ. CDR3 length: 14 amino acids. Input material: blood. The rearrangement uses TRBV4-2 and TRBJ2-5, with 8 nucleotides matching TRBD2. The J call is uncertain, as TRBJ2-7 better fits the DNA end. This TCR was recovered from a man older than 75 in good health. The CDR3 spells CASSQAGGLNEQYF. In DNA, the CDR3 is TGTGCCAGCAGCCAAGCGGGAGGGCTCAACGAGCAGTACTTC.